These 16 T cell receptor beta chains came from one sample sequenced in a study of CD8+CD57+ T cells in acquired aplastic anemia. According to the study, genomic DNA was the template for TCR beta VDJ and CDR3 profiling. TCRdb analysed the reads with MiXCR anew, one entry per CDR3 protein. This table has some 82,000 distinct CDR3 sequences, approximately 46% appearing once. Source material: sorted CD4+, CD8+, or CD8+CD57+ T cells (not recorded which) from PBMCs. These receptors were taken from a human donor in good health, serving as a control.

This clonotype was found a few times. The rearrangement links TRBV27 to TRBJ2-2; D call uncertain. CDR1 MNHEY and CDR2 SMNVEV come from the germline V gene (reference sequence). CDR3 length equals 15 residues. Trimming shortened V by 3 bases and J by 0 bases, and 8 bases separated the two germline ends. The CDR3 protein is CASSFLASNTGELFF. The DNA for the CDR3 is TGTGCCAGCAGTTTTCTGGCCTCGAACACCGGGGAGCTGTTTTTT.

This clonotype was detected many times. This chain uses TRBV2 with TRBJ2-7, with D perhaps TRBD2 (6 bases). Germline CDR1 and CDR2: SNHLY and FYNNEI. V was shortened by 3 bases and J by 4 bases, with 13 bases between the two germline ends. CDR3 length: 14 amino acids. CDR3: CASSDQRAAYEQYF. The CDR3 DNA reads as TGTGCCAGCAGTGATCAGCGGGCCGCGTACGAGCAGTACTTC.

This clonotype occurred a few times. The rearrangement joins TRBV13 to TRBJ2-1, with D unclear. Per the germline V gene, CDR1 is PRHDT and CDR2 is FYEKMQ (reference sequence). This CDR3 spans 15 amino acids. Trimming cost V 0 bases and J 12 bases, with 18 bases left between them. The DNA of the CDR3 is TGTGCCAGCAGCTTAGGCGGCCCCGTCGTGGGCGGGCAGTTCTTC. This gives the protein CASSLGGPVVGGQFF.

This clonotype was recorded many times. This sequence joins TRBV29-1 and TRBJ1-1; 8 bases fit TRBD1. The CDR3 is made up of 14 amino acids. CDR1 and CDR2 from the germline V gene are SQVTM and ANQGSEA. After removal of 8 bases from V and 1 base from J, the junction contained 9 bases not matched to a gene. The CDR3 nucleotides are TGCAGCTTCCGACAGGGGCATGGGAACACTGAAGCTTTCTTT. Protein sequence: CSFRQGHGNTEAFF.

In this sample, this clonotype turned up a few times. A junction end diverges from the germline sequence, so it may reflect a read error. The chain combines TRBV20-1 with TRBJ1-5, with D possibly being TRBD1 (5 bases). Looked up from germline, CDR1 is DFQATT and CDR2 is SNEGSKA (reference sequence). The CDR3 extends over 18 amino acids. The CDR3 here is CSARDWGEVTGSNQPQRF. Written as DNA, the CDR3 is TGCAGTGCTAGAGATTGGGGGGAGGTGACCGGGAGCAATCAGCCCCAGCGTTTT.

Ten or more counts support this clonotype. The V call is TRBV10-2, the J call TRBJ2-7; D gene uncertain. CDR3 length equals 13 residues. Germline V gives CDR1 WSHSY, CDR2 SAAADI. Trimming left V 8 bases short and J 3 bases short, with 14 bases between. The CDR3 protein is CASGLADLYEQYF. CDR3 DNA sequence: TGCGCCAGCGGCCTGGCGGACCTCTACGAGCAGTACTTC.

The rearrangement joins TRBV7-2 to TRBJ1-2; D is possibly TRBD1 (5 bases). The CDR3 runs to 14 residues. Germline V gene sequence: CDR1 SGHTA, CDR2 FQGNSA. The germline V and J ends were trimmed by 5 bases and 4 bases, with 14 bases remaining between them. CDR3 DNA: TGTGCCAGCAGCCCTCTCGCCGGGGGCTATGGCTACACCTTC. Protein product: CASSPLAGGYGYTF.

This clonotype was detected ten times or more. Here the CDR3 reads CSVVADPGNEQFF. The CDR3 DNA reads TGCAGCGTTGTTGCGGACCCTGGGAATGAGCAGTTCTTC. The rearrangement links TRBV29-1 to TRBJ2-1, with D hard to call. V lost 4 bases to trimming and J lost 7 bases, with 14 bases between them. This CDR3 has 13 amino acids. Per germline, CDR1 SQVTM and CDR2 ANQGSEA.

This chain joins TRBV25-1 and TRBJ2-3; 11 bases fit TRBD1. The CDR3 is 15 amino acids. The germline gives CDR1 MGHDK, CDR2 SYGVNS. With 5 bases clipped from V and 4 bases from J, the junction kept 5 bases outside the gene matches. CDR3 sequence reads: CASSWTGGEADTQYF. CDR3 bases: TGTGCCAGCAGTTGGACAGGGGGCGAGGCAGATACGCAGTATTTT.

At least ten counts were recorded for this clonotype. CDR3 region: CASSEDRGEKLFF. CDR3 nucleotide sequence: TGTGCCAGCAGCGAGGACAGGGGTGAAAAACTGTTTTTT. The chain uses TRBV2 and TRBJ1-4, with 9 nucleotides matching TRBD1. V lost 6 bases and J lost 7; bases outside the gene matches: 3. The CDR3 has 13 amino acids. Per the germline V gene, CDR1 is SNHLY and CDR2 is FYNNEI.

The rearrangement links TRBV6-2 or TRBV6-3 to TRBJ1-5; TRBD1 matches at 9 bases. This CDR3 is 13 amino acids long. J was trimmed by 6 bases and V by 6 bases; bases with no gene match: 3. Germline-derived CDR1 and CDR2 are MNHEY and SVGEGT. The DNA for the CDR3 is TGTGCCAGCAGCTTGGACAGGGGTCAGCCCCAGCATTTT. This codes for CASSLDRGQPQHF.

Of note for this clonotype: A much larger clone sits a single nucleotide away, making a read error possible. V gene TRBV9 combines with J gene TRBJ2-2; 8 positions agree with TRBD2. Per germline, CDR1 SGDLS and CDR2 YYNGEE. The CDR3 sequence is 15 residues long. The CDR3 loop reads CASSISGANTGELLF. The CDR3 DNA follows: TGTGCCAGCAGCATTAGCGGGGCCAACACCGGGGAGCTGCTTTTT.

This clonotype was recorded only once. The chain uses TRBV2 and TRBJ2-4; D is unclear. Trimming stripped 5 bases from V and 0 bases from J, with 11 bases between. CDR1 SNHLY and CDR2 FYNNEI come from the germline V gene. CDR3 length equals 15 residues. CDR3 nucleotides: TGTGCCAGCAGTTCCGGAATACTAGCCAAAAACATTCAGTACTTC. Translation: CASSSGILAKNIQYF.

The rearrangement uses TRBV9 and TRBJ2-5, with D possibly being TRBD1 or TRBD2 (5 bases each). The V end lost 0 bases, the J end lost 1 base, and 13 bases lay between the germline ends. Germline lookup yields CDR1 SGDLS and CDR2 YYNGEE. The CDR3 is made up of 16 amino acids. This CDR3 is CASSVGMGVIQETQYF. CDR3 sequence (DNA): TGTGCCAGCAGCGTAGGTATGGGGGTAATCCAAGAGACCCAGTACTTC. Based on the CDR3 plus reference TRBV9 and TRBJ2-5, the full variable domain is DSGVTQTPKHLITATGQRVTLRCSPRSGDLSVYWYQQSLDQGLQFLIQYYNGEERAKGNILERFSAQQFPDLHSELNLSSLELGDSALYFCASSVGMGVIQETQYFGPGTRLLVL.

The genes are TRBV28 and TRBJ1-1; no definite D call. The germline V and J ends were trimmed by 3 bases and 1 base, with 9 bases remaining between them. Germline V lookup: CDR1 MDHEN, CDR2 SYDVKM. CDR3 length: 14 residues. DNA for the CDR3: TGTGCCAGCAGTTTGGTCCCTCGGAACACTGAAGCTTTCTTT. This translates into CASSLVPRNTEAFF.

In this sample, this clonotype turned up many times. This sequence may be a read error, since a much larger clone differs from it by one base. The chain links TRBV29-1 to TRBJ2-7; possible D gene TRBD2, 7 bases. The germline gives CDR1 SQVTM, CDR2 ANQGSEA. V was shortened by 4 bases and J by 2 bases, with 21 bases between the two germline ends. The CDR3 extends over 16 amino acids. The CDR3 sequence: CSVVGGPSVSPYEQYF. CDR3 coding DNA: TGCAGCGTTGTGGGGGGGCCTTCCGTAAGCCCCTACGAGCAGTACTTC.